The clone carrying this T cell receptor beta chain appeared once. Its target is not known. Germline V gene lookup returns CDR1 LNHDA and CDR2 SQIVND (reference sequence). The CDR3 covers 15 residues. The V and J ends lost 3 bases and 2 bases respectively, with 13 bases between them. Reverse transcription of extracted RNA yielded cDNA, which provided the sequencing template. Some clones are missing from TCRdb's copy, which holds only in-frame ones; the method was immunoSEQ multiplex PCR. The sample shows more than 11,000 clones, around 50% of them seen only once. These data originate in a study of CD8+ T cells in alopecia areata. Study results and caveats: Patients shared TCRs less clearly than mice did, possibly for HLA-related reasons. Normal scalp showed lower clonality than lesional scalp, especially alopecia totalis/universalis.

Sorting of CD4+ cells into CD25+CD127- cells was carried out for about five patients. The investigators collected lesional scalp punch biopsies and peripheral blood from alopecia areata patients. This clonotype was obtained from a human donor with alopecia areata. This chain uses TRBV19 with TRBJ2-5; D is perhaps TRBD2 (5 bases). Sequencing was performed on CD4+ Tregs sorted from blood. CDR3 protein: CASSIRKPGQETQYF. In DNA, the CDR3 is TGTGCCAGTAGTATTCGAAAACCGGGGCAAGAGACCCAGTACTTC. The whole variable domain, remainder taken from reference TRBV19 and TRBJ2-5, is DGGITQSPKYLFRKEGQNVTLSCEQNLNHDAMYWYRQDPGQGLRLIYYSQIVNDFQKGDIAEGYSVSREKKESFPLTVTSAQKNPTAFYLCASSIRKPGQETQYFGPGTRLLVL.